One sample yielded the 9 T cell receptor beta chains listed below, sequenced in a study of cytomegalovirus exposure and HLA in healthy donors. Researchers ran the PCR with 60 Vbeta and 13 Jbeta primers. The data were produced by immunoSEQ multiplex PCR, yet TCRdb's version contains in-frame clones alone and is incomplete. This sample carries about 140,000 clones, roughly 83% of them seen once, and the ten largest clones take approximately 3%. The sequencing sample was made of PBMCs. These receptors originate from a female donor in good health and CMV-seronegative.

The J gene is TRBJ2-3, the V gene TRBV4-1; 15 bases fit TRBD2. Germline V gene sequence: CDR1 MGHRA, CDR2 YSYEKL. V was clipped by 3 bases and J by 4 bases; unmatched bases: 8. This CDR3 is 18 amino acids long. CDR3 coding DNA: TGCGCCAGCAGCCAGTGGGGACTAGCGGGGGGAAAGGCAGATACGCAGTATTTT. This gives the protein CASSQWGLAGGKADTQYF.

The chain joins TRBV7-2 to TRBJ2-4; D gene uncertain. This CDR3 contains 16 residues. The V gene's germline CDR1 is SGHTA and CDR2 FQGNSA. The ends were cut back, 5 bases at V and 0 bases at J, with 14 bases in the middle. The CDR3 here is CASSRAGELAKNIQYF. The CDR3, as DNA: TGTGCCAGCAGCAGAGCTGGTGAACTAGCCAAAAACATTCAGTACTTC. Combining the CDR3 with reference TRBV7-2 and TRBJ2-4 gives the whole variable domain GAGVSQSPSNKVTEKGKDVELRCDPISGHTALYWYRQSLGQGLEFLIYFQGNSAPDKSGLPSDRFSAERTGGSVSTLTIQRTQQEDSAVYLCASSRAGELAKNIQYFGAGTRLSVL.

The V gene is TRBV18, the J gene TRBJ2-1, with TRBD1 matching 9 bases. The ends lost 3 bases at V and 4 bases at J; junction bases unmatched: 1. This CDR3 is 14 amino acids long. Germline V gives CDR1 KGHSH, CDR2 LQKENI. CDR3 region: CASSPGTGYNEQFF. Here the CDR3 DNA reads TGTGCCAGCTCACCTGGGACAGGGTACAATGAGCAGTTCTTC.

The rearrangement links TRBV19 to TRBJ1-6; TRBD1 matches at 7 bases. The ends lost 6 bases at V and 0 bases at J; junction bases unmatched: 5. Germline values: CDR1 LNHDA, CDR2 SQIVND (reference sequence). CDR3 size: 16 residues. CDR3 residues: CASSRDSSSYNSPLHF. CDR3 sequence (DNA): TGTGCCAGTAGCCGGGACAGTTCCTCCTATAATTCACCCCTCCACTTT.

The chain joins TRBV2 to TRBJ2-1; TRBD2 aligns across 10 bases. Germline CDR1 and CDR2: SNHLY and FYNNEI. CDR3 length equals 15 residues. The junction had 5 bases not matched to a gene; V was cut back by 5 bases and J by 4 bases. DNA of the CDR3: TGTGCCAGCAGTAAAACTAGCGGGATTTACAATGAGCAGTTCTTC. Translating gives CASSKTSGIYNEQFF. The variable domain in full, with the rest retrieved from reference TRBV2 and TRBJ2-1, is EPEVTQTPSHQVTQMGQEVILRCVPISNHLYFYWYRQILGQKVEFLVSFYNNEISEKSEIFDDQFSVERPDGSNFTLKIRSTKLEDSAMYFCASSKTSGIYNEQFFGPGTRLTVL.

The CDR3 region is CASSLSGGGWGEQYF. CDR3 sequence (DNA): TGTGCCAGCAGTTTATCGGGGGGGGGCTGGGGCGAGCAGTACTTC. This chain uses TRBV27 with TRBJ2-7, with a weak D call TRBD2 (7 bases). From germline, CDR1 is MNHEY and CDR2 SMNVEV (reference sequence). Trimming took off 0 bases at V and 6 bases at J, with 15 bases between the two ends. The CDR3 is made up of 15 amino acids.

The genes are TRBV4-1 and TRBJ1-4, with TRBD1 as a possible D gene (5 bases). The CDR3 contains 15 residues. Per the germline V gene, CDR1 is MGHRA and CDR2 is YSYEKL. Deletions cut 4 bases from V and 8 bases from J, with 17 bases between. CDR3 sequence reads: CASSLTRRGWEKLFF. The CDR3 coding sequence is TGCGCCAGCAGCCTAACCCGGAGGGGTTGGGAAAAACTGTTTTTT.

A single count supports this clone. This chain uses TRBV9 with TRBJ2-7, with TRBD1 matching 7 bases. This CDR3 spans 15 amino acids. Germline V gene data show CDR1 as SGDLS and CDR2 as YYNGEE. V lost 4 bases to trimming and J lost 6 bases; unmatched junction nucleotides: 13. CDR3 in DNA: TGTGCCAGCAGCTTACCGACAGGGACGGGGTGCGAGCAGTACTTC. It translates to CASSLPTGTGCEQYF.

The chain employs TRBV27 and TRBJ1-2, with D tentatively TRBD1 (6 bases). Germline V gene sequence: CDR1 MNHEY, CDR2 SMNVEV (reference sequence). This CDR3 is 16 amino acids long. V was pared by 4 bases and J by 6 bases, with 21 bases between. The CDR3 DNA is TGTGCCAGCAGTTGGCAGCGACAGCGAAGGGGGAATGGCTACACCTTC. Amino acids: CASSWQRQRRGNGYTF.